This passage covers 15 T cell receptor beta chains from one sample sequenced in a study of PD-1 blockade in classical Hodgkin lymphoma (dated by TCRdb to 2018 to 2021). In light of the paper, this sample's time point label describes: newly diagnosed, previously untreated cHL patient sample. The method behind the library was the immunoSEQ multiplex PCR assay. TCRdb mirrors the immuneACCESS table, restricted to in-frame sequences. Some clones are absent from its copies; in checked studies, under half trace to an unresolved V gene, and the reason for the others is unknown. Across this sample there are around 50,000 clones, with roughly 88% seen only once. The ten largest clones represent around 5% of the sample. The material sequenced was peripheral blood mononuclear cells (PBMCs). These receptors all stem from a human donor with classical Hodgkin lymphoma.

The V and J genes are TRBV29-1 and TRBJ2-1; 13 nucleotides match TRBD2. V lost 8 bases and J lost 7; bases outside the gene matches: 8. Germline V gene lookup returns CDR1 SQVTM and CDR2 ANQGSEA. CDR3 size: 14 residues. The CDR3 nucleotides are TGCAGCACCAGACTAGCGGGAGGCCGGAATGAGCAGTTCTTC. Amino acids: CSTRLAGGRNEQFF.

The V call is TRBV27, the J call TRBJ2-7, with 9 bases aligning to TRBD2. CDR3 length: 15 amino acids. The germline CDR1 and CDR2 sequences are MNHEY and SMNVEV (reference sequence). Unmatched junction bases numbered 5, after V lost 4 bases and J lost 1 base. CDR3 bases: TGTGCCAGCAGTTGGTATAGCGGGAGATCCTACGAGCAGTACTTC. Translating it yields CASSWYSGRSYEQYF.

The chain recombines TRBV27 with TRBJ2-4; D is unclear. Germline lookup yields CDR1 MNHEY and CDR2 SMNVEV (reference sequence). V was clipped by 3 bases and J by 0 bases, with 3 bases between them. The CDR3 extends over 13 amino acids. The CDR3 loop is CASSFEAKNIQYF. CDR3 nucleotides: TGTGCCAGCAGTTTCGAAGCCAAAAACATTCAGTACTTC.

This clone has just a few counts. The rearrangement uses TRBV2 and TRBJ2-2, with TRBD1 as a possible D gene (6 bases). Trimming shortened V by 1 base and J by 4 bases, and 10 bases separated the two germline ends. Germline loops: CDR1 SNHLY, CDR2 FYNNEI. This CDR3 region has 15 residues. In nucleotides, the CDR3 is TGTGCCAGCAGTGAAGGGGGGCCCAGCACCGGGGAGCTGTTTTTT. The encoded protein is CASSEGGPSTGELFF.

V usage is TRBV6-6 and J usage is TRBJ2-3, with D possibly being TRBD1 (5 bases). There are 14 residues in the CDR3. V lost 4 bases to trimming and J lost 1 base, with 9 bases between them. CDR1 is MNHNY, CDR2 SVGAGI, per germline (reference sequence). For the CDR3, the DNA is TGTGCCAGCAGTTGGTCGACAGGCACAGATACGCAGTATTTT. Translating gives CASSWSTGTDTQYF.

Here the CDR3 reads CASSGKTSVGPYEQYV. The CDR3 DNA sequence: TGTGCCAGCAGCGGCAAGACTAGCGTTGGCCCCTACGAGCAGTACGTC. This rearrangement joins TRBV7-8 to TRBJ2-7; TRBD2 matches at 8 bases. With V trimmed by 5 bases and J by 2 bases, 11 bases remained unmatched. The germline V gene encodes CDR1 SGHVS and CDR2 FQNEAQ. The CDR3 contains 16 residues.

The V call is TRBV20-1, the J call TRBJ2-7, with D tentatively TRBD2 (5 bases). Germline CDR1 and CDR2: DFQATT and SNEGSKA (reference sequence). This CDR3 contains 11 residues. V lost 4 bases to trimming and J lost 5 bases, with 9 bases between them. CDR3 amino acids: CSATSFHEQYV. The CDR3 DNA reads TGCAGTGCTACTAGCTTCCACGAGCAGTACGTC.

This chain connects TRBV7-9 to TRBJ2-1, with 9 bases matching TRBD2. The CDR3 is made up of 16 amino acids. Germline trimming cut 5 bases from V and 9 bases from J; bases unmatched to any gene: 14. Germline loops: CDR1 SEHNR, CDR2 FQNEAQ (reference sequence). The CDR3 DNA is TGTGCCAGCAGCCGCGGGGCGCGGGAGGGGGAAGGTGAGCAGTTCTTC. This gives the protein CASSRGAREGEGEQFF.

The rearrangement joins TRBV9 to TRBJ2-1; D is uncertain. CDR3 length equals 14 residues. CDR1 SGDLS and CDR2 YYNGEE come from the germline V gene. Trimming took 0 bases from V and 4 from J, leaving 8 bases between them. The CDR3 coding sequence is TGTGCCAGCAGCGTAGACCGCCTTTACAATGAGCAGTTCTTC. It codes for CASSVDRLYNEQFF.

The chain couples TRBV7-6 to TRBJ1-1; D is perhaps TRBD1 (5 bases). Germline values: CDR1 SGHVS, CDR2 FNYEAQ. V was trimmed by 7 bases and J by 2 bases, leaving 17 bases between them. CDR3 length equals 15 residues. This CDR3 is CASTPVWGPNTEAFF. The CDR3 region has the DNA TGTGCCAGCACCCCCGTGTGGGGACCTAACACTGAAGCTTTCTTT. Complete variable domain (other parts from reference TRBV7-6 and TRBJ1-1): GAGVSQSPRYKVTKRGQDVALRCDPISGHVSLYWYRQALGQGPEFLTYFNYEAQQDKSGLPNDRFSAERPEGSISTLTIQRTEQRDSAMYRCASTPVWGPNTEAFFGQGTRLTVV.

This clone came up once. The chain uses TRBV9 and TRBJ1-5; TRBD1 is a possible D gene (5 bases). Germline CDR1 SGDLS, CDR2 YYNGEE. The CDR3 extends over 13 amino acids. Trimming shortened V by 3 bases and J by 2 bases, and 6 bases separated the two germline ends. The CDR3: CASSATGNQPQHF. DNA for the CDR3: TGTGCCAGCAGCGCGACAGGCAATCAGCCCCAGCATTTT.

This chain connects TRBV19 to TRBJ1-3; maybe TRBD1 (6 bases). CDR1 and CDR2 from the germline V gene are LNHDA and SQIVND (reference sequence). Trimming shortened V by 2 bases and J by 0 bases, and 11 bases separated the two germline ends. This CDR3 comprises 16 residues. The chain's CDR3 is CASSITGRDSGNTIYF. CDR3 sequence (DNA): TGTGCCAGTAGTATAACAGGGAGAGACTCTGGAAACACCATATATTTT.

This chain uses TRBV7-9 with TRBJ1-2; D possibly corresponds to TRBD1 (5 bases). Looked up from germline, CDR1 is SEHNR and CDR2 is FQNEAQ (reference sequence). The length of the CDR3 is 17 residues. Trimming left V 6 bases short and J 5 bases short, with 25 bases between. Here the CDR3 DNA reads TGTGCCAGCAGTTCCTACAAGGGGATCCTACCGGAGTATGGCTACACCTTC. Translation: CASSSYKGILPEYGYTF.

This chain connects TRBV5-6 to TRBJ2-7, with 13 bases aligning to TRBD2. In germline, CDR1 is SGHDT, CDR2 YYEEEE. The CDR3 totals 15 residues. J was trimmed by 3 bases and V by 4 bases; bases with no gene match: 4. This chain's CDR3 is CASSPGTSGNYEQYF. The CDR3 DNA is TGTGCCAGCAGCCCGGGGACTAGCGGGAACTACGAGCAGTACTTC.

This rearrangement joins TRBV7-2 to TRBJ1-1; TRBD1 matches at 7 bases. The CDR3 runs 15 residues. Germline CDR1 and CDR2: SGHTA and FQGNSA. With V trimmed by 4 bases and J by 1 base, 6 bases remained unmatched. Here the CDR3 reads CASSSSGGPNTEAFF. CDR3 nucleotide sequence: TGTGCCAGCAGCTCCTCAGGGGGGCCGAACACTGAAGCTTTCTTT.